The 30 T cell receptor beta chains listed next were all sequenced from one sample in a study of OX40 agonist ivuxolimab in advanced cancers. The protocol was immunoSEQ multiplex PCR, while the TCRdb copy is restricted to in-frame clones and leaves out a portion. The sample shows tens of thousands of clones, about 91% of them seen only once. The sequencing used CD4+ or CD8+ T cells sorted from blood, collected in a trial of the OX40 agonist ivuxolimab. These receptors all stem from an adult with an advanced solid tumor such as melanoma, head and neck, liver or kidney cancer.

V usage is TRBV7-9 and J usage is TRBJ2-7, with D uncertain. The germline CDR1 and CDR2 sequences are SEHNR and FQNEAQ (reference sequence). V was clipped by 5 bases and J by 0 bases, with 11 bases between them. CDR3 size: 14 residues. The chain's CDR3 is CASSPRSSSYEQYF. As DNA, the CDR3 is TGTGCCAGCAGCCCACGGTCGAGCTCCTACGAGCAGTACTTC.

The chain uses TRBV11-2 and TRBJ2-2; 7 nucleotides line up with TRBD1. The CDR3 spans 15 residues. CDR1 and CDR2 from the germline V gene are SGHAT and FQNNGV. V dropped 3 bases and J dropped 0; count of bases not matched to a gene: 1. CDR3 coding DNA: TGTGCCAGCAGCTTCCAGGGGGCGAACACCGGGGAGCTGTTTTTT. Protein sequence: CASSFQGANTGELFF.

The chain recombines TRBV7-2 with TRBJ2-7, with D unclear. CDR3 size: 13 residues. The germline V gene encodes CDR1 SGHTA and CDR2 FQGNSA. Trimming took off 3 bases at V and 4 bases at J, with 10 bases between the two ends. The CDR3 bases are TGTGCCAGCAGCTTCGGACCCGCATACGAGCAGTACTTC. This sequence encodes CASSFGPAYEQYF.

The gene calls are TRBV15 and TRBJ2-5; TRBD2 is a possible D gene (5 bases). This CDR3 has 12 amino acids. The V end was cut by 1 base, the J end by 5 bases, with 5 bases between. In germline, CDR1 is LNHNV, CDR2 YYDKDF (reference sequence). The CDR3, as DNA: TGTGCCACCAGCAGAGCGGGGGAGACCCAGTACTTC. Protein sequence: CATSRAGETQYF.

This rearrangement joins TRBV27 to TRBJ2-7; D may be TRBD2 (5 bases). Germline V lookup: CDR1 MNHEY, CDR2 SMNVEV (reference sequence). This CDR3 comprises 12 residues. Trimming left V 4 bases short and J 3 bases short, with 7 bases between. The CDR3 DNA reads TGTGCCAGCAGTTCCGGGAACTACGAGCAGTACTTC. Its translation: CASSSGNYEQYF.

The count of this clone is one. V is TRBV28 and J is TRBJ2-1, with D possibly being TRBD1 or TRBD2 (6 bases each). V was shortened by 4 bases and J by 5 bases, with 18 bases between the two germline ends. This CDR3 has 16 residues. The germline V gene encodes CDR1 MDHEN and CDR2 SYDVKM. As DNA, the CDR3 is TGTGCCAGCAGTTCGGGGGCCTACTCGGGCGACAATGAGCAGTTCTTC. Translating gives CASSSGAYSGDNEQFF.

This clone was picked up one time. This rearrangement joins TRBV6-5 to TRBJ2-7, with D maybe TRBD2 (6 bases). The length of the CDR3 is 16 residues. V was cut by 0 bases and J by 0 bases, with 12 bases left in between. CDR1 MNHEY and CDR2 SVGAGI come from the germline V gene. CDR3 protein: CASSYSPSDYSYEQYF. The CDR3 region has the DNA TGTGCCAGCAGTTACTCCCCTTCGGACTACTCCTACGAGCAGTACTTC.

This chain uses TRBV19 with TRBJ2-1, with 7 bases matching TRBD2. The J segment lost 7 bases and the V segment lost 9 bases, leaving 12 bases of the junction unmatched. CDR3 length: 14 amino acids. Looked up from germline, CDR1 is LNHDA and CDR2 is SQIVND (reference sequence). In nucleotides, the CDR3 is TGTGCCAGCCTGGGGGGGACTTCACATAATGAGCAGTTCTTC. Its protein product is CASLGGTSHNEQFF.

The chain is built from TRBV7-2 and TRBJ2-7; 7 bases are a match to TRBD2. Germline-derived CDR1 and CDR2 are SGHTA and FQGNSA. CDR3 size: 14 residues. V lost 5 bases and J lost 7; bases outside the gene matches: 11. This CDR3 is CASSALASQREQYF. The CDR3 bases are TGTGCCAGCAGCGCACTAGCGTCCCAACGTGAGCAGTACTTC.

CDR3 sequence reads: CASSLAGTNTEAFF. CDR3 in DNA: TGTGCCAGCAGCTTAGCCGGGACGAACACTGAAGCTTTCTTT. The rearrangement uses TRBV5-8 and TRBJ1-1; D is perhaps TRBD1 (5 bases). The CDR3 covers 14 residues. V was pared by 2 bases and J by 1 base, with 9 bases between. The germline CDR1 and CDR2 sequences are SGHTS and YDEGEE.

In this sample, this clone turned up a few times. The chain couples TRBV5-5 to TRBJ2-7, with D hard to call. CDR3 size: 11 residues. The germline V gene has CDR1 SGHKS and CDR2 YYEKEE (reference sequence). Trimming took off 3 bases at V and 4 bases at J, with 5 bases between the two ends. The CDR3 here is CASSSAYEQYF. CDR3 nucleotide sequence: TGTGCCAGCAGCTCCGCGTACGAGCAGTACTTC.

The chain couples TRBV30 to TRBJ2-2; 12 bases align to TRBD2. The CDR3 sequence is 15 residues long. J was trimmed by 1 base and V by 5 bases; bases with no gene match: 2. Germline values: CDR1 GTSNPN, CDR2 SVGIG (reference sequence). The CDR3, as DNA: TGTGCCTGGTCTAGCGGGAGGGTGAACACCGGGGAGCTGTTTTTT. Translating gives CAWSSGRVNTGELFF.

The V and J genes are TRBV7-3 and TRBJ2-7; TRBD1 or TRBD2 may be the D gene (5 bases each). Germline CDR1 reads SGHTA; CDR2 reads FQGTGA. The CDR3 runs to 13 residues. The V and J ends lost 5 bases and 6 bases respectively, with 14 bases between them. CDR3 protein: CASSPGTPREQYF. Written as DNA, the CDR3 is TGTGCCAGCAGCCCTGGGACCCCCCGCGAGCAGTACTTC.

The chain joins TRBV27 to TRBJ1-2, with TRBD1 identical over 8 bases. Germline CDR1 is MNHEY and CDR2 is SMNVEV (reference sequence). Losses at the gene ends were 9 bases for V and 2 bases for J; bases not matched to a gene: 8. The length of the CDR3 is 14 residues. The CDR3, as DNA: TGTGCCAGTCGGGACAGGATCCAAAACTATGGCTACACCTTC. This translates into CASRDRIQNYGYTF.

The rearrangement links TRBV7-9 to TRBJ1-5, with D unclear. The CDR3 spans 17 residues. The V and J ends lost 3 bases and 1 base respectively, with 16 bases between them. Per the germline V gene, CDR1 is SEHNR and CDR2 is FQNEAQ (reference sequence). CDR3 in DNA: TGTGCCAGCAGCTTGGGTGGCGACGGAAAAAGCAATCAGCCCCAGCATTTT. Its protein product is CASSLGGDGKSNQPQHF.

The chain has TRBV5-4 and TRBJ2-7, with TRBD1 identical over 7 bases. This CDR3 is built from 14 residues. The germline V gene has CDR1 SGHNT and CDR2 YYREEE (reference sequence). Trimming removed 3 bases from V and 2 bases from J; junction bases left unmatched: 5. In nucleotides, the CDR3 is TGTGCCAGCAGCTACCGGGACAGCCCCTACGAGCAGTACTTC. This sequence encodes CASSYRDSPYEQYF. The variable domain in full, with the rest retrieved from reference TRBV5-4 and TRBJ2-7, is ETGVTQSPTHLIKTRGQQVTLRCSSQSGHNTVSWYQQALGQGPQFIFQYYREEENGRGNFPPRFSGLQFPNYSSELNVNALELDDSALYLCASSYRDSPYEQYFGPGTRLTVT.

The rearrangement links TRBV4-2 to TRBJ2-7; D is unclear. Trimming removed 0 bases from V and 6 bases from J, with 12 bases in between. The germline V gene encodes CDR1 LGHNA and CDR2 YNFKEQ. The CDR3 extends over 14 amino acids. The CDR3 DNA reads as TGTGCCAGCAGCCAAGAGTGGAAGGGTATCGAGCAGTACTTC. Amino acid sequence: CASSQEWKGIEQYF.

V and J are TRBV7-6 and TRBJ2-7; D not resolved. Germline CDR1 and CDR2: SGHVS and FNYEAQ. The V and J ends lost 0 bases and 3 bases respectively, with 6 bases between them. The length of the CDR3 is 13 residues. The CDR3 DNA reads as TGTGCCAGCAGCTTAGCGGCCAACTACGAGCAGTACTTC. It specifies CASSLAANYEQYF.

The chain uses TRBV6-5 and TRBJ2-7; possible D gene TRBD1, 5 bases. The CDR3 sequence is 14 residues long. The germline V gene has CDR1 MNHEY and CDR2 SVGAGI. Trimming stripped 0 bases from V and 5 bases from J, with 11 bases between. The CDR3 is CASSYSIARDEQYF. As DNA, the CDR3 is TGTGCCAGCAGTTACTCGATTGCCAGGGACGAGCAGTACTTC.

The rearrangement uses TRBV19 and TRBJ2-1; 8 bases match TRBD2. The CDR3 sequence is 17 residues long. The junction had 11 bases not matched to a gene; V was cut back by 6 bases and J by 1 base. Looked up from germline, CDR1 is LNHDA and CDR2 is SQIVND (reference sequence). In nucleotides, the CDR3 is TGTGCCAGTAGCGAGCCGGGACTAGTGCCTTCCTACAATGAGCAGTTCTTC. This codes for CASSEPGLVPSYNEQFF.

The rearrangement uses TRBV28 and TRBJ1-2, with a tentative D call TRBD1 (6 bases). The germline CDR1 and CDR2 sequences are MDHEN and SYDVKM. V dropped 6 bases and J dropped 4 bases, with 18 bases sitting between them. This CDR3 comprises 15 residues. CDR3 in amino acids: CASSKWTVTIYGYTF. In DNA, the CDR3 is TGTGCCAGCAGCAAGTGGACAGTCACGATCTATGGCTACACCTTC.

This chain links TRBV18 with TRBJ2-7, with D perhaps TRBD2 (6 bases). This CDR3 comprises 12 residues. The V gene lost 6 bases and the J gene lost 3 bases, with 9 bases spanning the gap. Germline lookup yields CDR1 KGHSH and CDR2 LQKENI. The CDR3 coding sequence is TGTGCCAGCTCCGGAGGGTTCTACGAGCAGTACTTC. The encoded protein is CASSGGFYEQYF.

The J gene is TRBJ2-5, the V gene TRBV5-6, with D hard to call. The J call may be mistaken, given a closer DNA end match to TRBJ2-7. The CDR3 length is 15 residues. CDR1 is SGHDT and CDR2 is YYEEEE in the germline V gene. The CDR3 protein is CASSSRGIPIHEQYF. Written as DNA, the CDR3 is TGTGCCAGCAGCTCCCGTGGAATCCCCATCCACGAGCAGTACTTC.

The CDR3 DNA follows: TGCGCCAGCAGCCAAGATGAAAGAGGCAAAACCGGGGCTTTCTTT. Its protein product is CASSQDERGKTGAFF. The chain joins TRBV4-1 to TRBJ1-1; no reliable D call. The V gene's germline CDR1 is MGHRA and CDR2 YSYEKL. Trimming removed 0 bases at V and 11 bases at J, with 19 bases between. There are 15 residues in the CDR3.

The chain uses TRBV9 and TRBJ2-7; 15 bases are shared with TRBD2. The CDR3 consists of 18 residues. After removal of 4 bases from V and 3 bases from J, the junction contained 11 bases not matched to a gene. Germline values: CDR1 SGDLS, CDR2 YYNGEE. Written as DNA, the CDR3 is TGTGCCAGCAGCCCAACAGAATGGACTAGCGGGGGGGGCTACGAGCAGTACTTC. Amino acids: CASSPTEWTSGGGYEQYF.

The rearrangement uses TRBV6-5 and TRBJ2-3; no reliable D call. The CDR3 sequence is 14 residues long. Germline values: CDR1 MNHEY, CDR2 SVGAGI. V lost 0 bases, J lost 2 bases, and 6 bases lay in between. The CDR3 region has the DNA TGTGCCAGCAGTTACTCCACCTACACAGATACGCAGTATTTT. Translation: CASSYSTYTDTQYF.

This chain links TRBV4-1 with TRBJ1-3; the D gene is possibly TRBD1 (6 bases). Trimming removed 2 bases from V and 4 bases from J, with 18 bases in between. Germline CDR1 and CDR2: MGHRA and YSYEKL. The CDR3 has 17 amino acids. Written as DNA, the CDR3 is TGCGCCAGCAGCCAACCCGGGACAACGGAGAGGGGAAACACCATATATTTT. Its protein is CASSQPGTTERGNTIYF.

This chain joins TRBV15 and TRBJ1-3; no clear D gene. In germline, CDR1 is LNHNV, CDR2 YYDKDF (reference sequence). With 1 base removed from V and 7 bases from J, the gap between germline ends came to 11 bases. This CDR3 comprises 14 residues. In DNA, the CDR3 is TGTGCCACCAGCAGAGTTCAGGAAGCGAACACCATATATTTT. Protein sequence: CATSRVQEANTIYF.

The rearrangement uses TRBV27 and TRBJ1-2; D is uncertain. Trimming pared 3 bases from V and 4 bases from J, leaving 9 bases between. The CDR3 extends over 13 amino acids. The germline CDR1 and CDR2 sequences are MNHEY and SMNVEV (reference sequence). The CDR3 protein is CASSLTAAYGYTF. Written as DNA, the CDR3 is TGTGCCAGCAGTTTGACGGCCGCCTATGGCTACACCTTC.

DNA of the CDR3: TGTGCCAGCGGACCCGGGACCGGTACCGGGGAGCTGTTTTTT. Its translation is CASGPGTGTGELFF. This chain links TRBV5-4 with TRBJ2-2; D may match TRBD1 or TRBD2 (5 bases each). The CDR3 runs to 14 residues. Between the trimmed V and J ends, which lost 7 bases and 5 bases, there was a span of 15 bases. CDR1 and CDR2 (germline): SGHNT, YYREEE (reference sequence).